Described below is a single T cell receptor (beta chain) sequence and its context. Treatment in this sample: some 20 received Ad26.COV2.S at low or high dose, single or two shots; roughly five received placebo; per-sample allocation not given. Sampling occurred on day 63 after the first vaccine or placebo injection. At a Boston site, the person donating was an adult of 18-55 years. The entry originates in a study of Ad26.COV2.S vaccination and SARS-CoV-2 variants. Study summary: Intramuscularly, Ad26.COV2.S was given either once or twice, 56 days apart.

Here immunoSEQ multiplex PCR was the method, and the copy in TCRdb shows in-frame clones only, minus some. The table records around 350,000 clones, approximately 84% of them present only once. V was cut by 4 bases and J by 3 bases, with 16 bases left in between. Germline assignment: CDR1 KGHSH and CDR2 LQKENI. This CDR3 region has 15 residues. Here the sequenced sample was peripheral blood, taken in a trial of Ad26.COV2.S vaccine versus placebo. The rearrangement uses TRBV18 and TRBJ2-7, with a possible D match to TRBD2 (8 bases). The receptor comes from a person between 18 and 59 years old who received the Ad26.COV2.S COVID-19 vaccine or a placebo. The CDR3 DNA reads TGTGCCAGCTCACTAGCGGGGACAGTATACTACGAGCAGTACTTC. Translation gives CASSLAGTVYYEQYF.